This section outlines one TCR beta chain sequence together with its context. The conserved phenylalanine or tryptophan is not found at the CDR3 terminus, so this likely reflects a read error. RNA was extracted from bulk tissue without any cell sorting. TCRbeta libraries were built with three rounds of nested PCR, modified from ARM-PCR. MiXCR was run by TCRdb on the multiplex PCR reads, yielding one entry per CDR3 protein. The sample yields 71,000 or so distinct CDR3 sequences, over 75% seen once. With V trimmed by 9 bases and J by 4 bases, 18 bases remained unmatched. Germline V lookup: CDR1 SGHAT, CDR2 FQNNGV. The CDR3 loop spans 17 amino acids. The data are from a study of tumor and adjacent non-tumor tissue in lung cancer.

The chain uses TRBV11-2 and TRBJ2-1; 7 bases map to TRBD2. Specimen: lung tumor tissue. The receptor was derived from a woman aged 45-65 years with non-small cell lung cancer. The CDR3 DNA sequence: TGTGCCAGTACCCCAGAGGGCGGGGGAAGCTCTTACAATGAGCAGTTCTCC. This gives the protein CASTPEGGGSSYNEQFS.